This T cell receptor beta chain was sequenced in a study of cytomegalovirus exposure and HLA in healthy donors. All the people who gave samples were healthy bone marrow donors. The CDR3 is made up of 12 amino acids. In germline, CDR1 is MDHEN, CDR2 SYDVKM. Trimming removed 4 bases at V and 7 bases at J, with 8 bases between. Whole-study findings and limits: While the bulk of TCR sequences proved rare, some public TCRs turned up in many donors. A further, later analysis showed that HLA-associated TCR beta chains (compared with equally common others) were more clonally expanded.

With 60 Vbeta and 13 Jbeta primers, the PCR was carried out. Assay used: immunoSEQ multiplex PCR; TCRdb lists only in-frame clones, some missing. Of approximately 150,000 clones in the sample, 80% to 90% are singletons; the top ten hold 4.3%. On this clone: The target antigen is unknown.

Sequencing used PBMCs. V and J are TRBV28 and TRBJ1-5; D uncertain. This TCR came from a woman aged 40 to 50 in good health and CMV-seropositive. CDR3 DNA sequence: TGTGCCAGCAGTTGGGGAGGACAGCCCCAGCATTTT. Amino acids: CASSWGGQPQHF.